This T cell receptor (beta chain) was identified in a study of stem cell transplantation in POMP-related autoinflammatory disease (dated by TCRdb to about 2021). Regarding the research as a whole: The study hypothesis was that defective thymoproteasomes impair MHC class I-dependent CD8+ T-cell differentiation and positive selection, which skews the TRB repertoire. The effect of POMP deficiency on T-cell receptor beta repertoire diversity and CDR3 characteristics was assessed by high-throughput TRB sequencing. Prior to transplant, the patients had skewing toward CD4+ naive T cells, low CD8+ T-cell proportions, and reduced T-cell cytokine secretion.

The library was obtained by the immunoSEQ multiplex PCR assay. In the original analysis: Shannon entropy, which accounts for clonal size distribution, was used to quantify repertoire diversity. Clonotype distribution inequality was measured with the Gini-Simpson index (Simpson_1-D). TCRdb carries this immuneACCESS record with in-frame sequences only. Its versions omit some clonotypes, under half of them owing to an unresolved V gene in the studies checked, with the rest unexplained. V and J calls and clone size are given by that table; D and trimming were obtained from the DNA. The sample table shows over a thousand clones, and more than 80% are seen once. The top ten constitute under 4.5% of the sample. The sample's time point label, decoded: before hematopoietic stem cell transplant. PRAID was characterized by prominent immunodeficiency alongside autoinflammation. T-cell subsets (conventional T cells, CD8+ T cells, regulatory T cells, T follicular helper cells) were sorted before TRB sequencing.

As to this clone: Its specific antigen is unknown. No quality values exist for individual bases; no much larger clone is one base distant.

Study-level results and caveats: The number of unique TRB V-J gene pairings was restricted in PRAID patients. Across all analyzed T-cell subsets, PRAID patients showed a trend toward higher clonality and lower TRB diversity. In PRAID patients, the trend toward lower diversity and increased clonality reached statistical significance only for regulatory T cells.

From cysteine to phenylalanine, the CDR3 is 15 amino acids long. CDR3 DNA only is kept here, 45 bases in frame from base 1. Based on the germline V gene, the CDR1 and CDR2 sequences are MNHEY and SVGAGI. From V the trimming removes 2 bases and from J it removes 8 bases, while the gene matches leave 7 bases of the junction unaccounted for. Recombination connected TRBV6-5 to TRBJ2-3; 10 nucleotides in the junction match TRBD1. The source was CD4+ follicular helper T cells (Tfh) from PBMCs, collected before stem cell transplantation. Interpreted using the paper, the cell subset or site label stands for: T follicular helper cells. The source of this sequence is a human donor with POMP-related autoinflammation and immune dysregulation (PRAID). CDR3 loop: CASSYDGTGEGTQYF. The bases are TGTGCCAGCAGTTACGATGGGACAGGGGAGGGTACGCAGTATTTT.